This T cell receptor beta chain came from a study of cytomegalovirus exposure and HLA in healthy donors. The primer mix had 60 Vbeta and 13 Jbeta primers. The repertoire was sequenced with immunoSEQ multiplex PCR; TCRdb's copy has only in-frame clones and lacks some. This table holds around 100,000 clones, approximately 85% found once. The germline V gene encodes CDR1 SGDLS and CDR2 YYNGEE. The CDR3 loop spans 14 amino acids. V lost 3 bases and J 5 bases, leaving 15 bases between the germline ends. The V and J genes are TRBV9 and TRBJ2-7; D is perhaps TRBD2 (6 bases). This sequence originates from a man aged 25-45 years in good health and CMV-seronegative. Sequenced: PBMCs. The CDR3 region has the DNA TGTGCCAGCAGCGCCCACCCCCGCGGGGACGAGCAGTACTTC. Residues: CASSAHPRGDEQYF.